Here is one TCR beta chain with its context. This specimen comes from a study of blood T cell repertoires in COVID-19. Per germline, CDR1 SGHKS and CDR2 YYEKEE (reference sequence). The V gene end was trimmed by 0 bases and the J gene end by 4 bases; junction bases not matched to a gene: 9. This CDR3 contains 17 residues. Profiling relied on immunoSEQ multiplex PCR, and the TCRdb table lists in-frame clones only, not all of them. The sample records roughly 200,000 clones, 89% being singletons. Material: peripheral blood. The chain is built from TRBV5-5 and TRBJ2-2; 7 bases align to TRBD1. This clonotype originated in a man between 35 and 55 years old with acute or convalescent COVID-19. The CDR3 sequence is CASSLGGTARGTGELFF. DNA of the CDR3: TGTGCCAGCAGCTTGGGGGGGACAGCCCGAGGCACCGGGGAGCTGTTTTTT.